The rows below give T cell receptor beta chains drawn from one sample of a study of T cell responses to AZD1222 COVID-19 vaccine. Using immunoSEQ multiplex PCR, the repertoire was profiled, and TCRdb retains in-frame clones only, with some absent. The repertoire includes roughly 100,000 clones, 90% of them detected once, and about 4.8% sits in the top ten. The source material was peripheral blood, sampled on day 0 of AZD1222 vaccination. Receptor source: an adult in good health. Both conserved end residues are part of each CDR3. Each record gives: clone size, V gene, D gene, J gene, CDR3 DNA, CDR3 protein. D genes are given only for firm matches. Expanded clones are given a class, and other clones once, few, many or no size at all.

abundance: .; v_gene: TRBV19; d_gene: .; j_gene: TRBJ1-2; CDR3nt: TGTGCCAGTAGTGTACAGGGTGGCTATGGCTACACCTTC; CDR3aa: CASSVQGGYGYTF
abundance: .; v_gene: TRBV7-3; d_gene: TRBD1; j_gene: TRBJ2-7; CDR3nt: TGTGCCAGCAGCTTAAGGTCCGGGACAGCCTACGAGCAGTACTTC; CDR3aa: CASSLRSGTAYEQYF
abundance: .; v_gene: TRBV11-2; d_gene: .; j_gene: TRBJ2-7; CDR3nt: TGTGCCAGCAGCTTAGGGTCCAGGGACTACGAGCAGTACTTC; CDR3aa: CASSLGSRDYEQYF
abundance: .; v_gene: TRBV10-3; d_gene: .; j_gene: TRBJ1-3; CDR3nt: TGTGCCATCAGTGGCCAATGGGCGTCTGGAAACACCATATATTTT; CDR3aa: CAISGQWASGNTIYF
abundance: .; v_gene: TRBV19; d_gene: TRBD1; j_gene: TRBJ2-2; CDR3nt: TGTGCCAGTACCGGGGACAGGGGGACCCAGAACACCGGGGAGCTGTTTTTT; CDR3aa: CASTGDRGTQNTGELFF
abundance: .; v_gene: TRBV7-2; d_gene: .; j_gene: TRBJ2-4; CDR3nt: TGTGCCAGCAGCTCACAGGGACGGAAAAACATTCAGTACTTC; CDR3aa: CASSSQGRKNIQYF
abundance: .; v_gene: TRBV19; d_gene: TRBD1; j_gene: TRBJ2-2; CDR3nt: TGTGCCAGTAGTTCCTCAGGACAGGGTGCCACCGGGGAGCTGTTTTTT; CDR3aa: CASSSSGQGATGELFF
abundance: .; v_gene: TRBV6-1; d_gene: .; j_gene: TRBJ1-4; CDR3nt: TGTGCCAGCAGTGAATACAGATCGAATGAAAAACTGTTTTTT; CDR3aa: CASSEYRSNEKLFF
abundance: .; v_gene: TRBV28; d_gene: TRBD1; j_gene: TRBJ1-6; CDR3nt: TGTGCCAGCAGGGACAGGGTTCCTTCACCCCTCCACTTT; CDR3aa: CASRDRVPSPLHF
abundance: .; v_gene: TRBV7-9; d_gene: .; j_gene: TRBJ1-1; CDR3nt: TGTGCCAGCAGCTTAGGGGATTCCACTGAAGCTTTCTTT; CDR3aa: CASSLGDSTEAFF
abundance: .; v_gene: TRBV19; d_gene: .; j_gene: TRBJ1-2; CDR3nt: TGTGCCAGTTGGCAGCCGGGGGCCTATGGCTACACCTTC; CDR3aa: CASWQPGAYGYTF
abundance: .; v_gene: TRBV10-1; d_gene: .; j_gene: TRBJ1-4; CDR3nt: TGCGCCAGGGGGGGCCCCCAGGGAAAAGACGAAAAACTGTTTTTT; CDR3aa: CARGGPQGKDEKLFF
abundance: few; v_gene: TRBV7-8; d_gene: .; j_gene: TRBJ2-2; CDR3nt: TGTGCCAGCAGCCCCCTACAAACCGGGGAGCTGTTTTTT; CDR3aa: CASSPLQTGELFF
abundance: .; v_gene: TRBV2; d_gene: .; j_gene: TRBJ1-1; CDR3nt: TGTGCCAGCACTAACAGCGGGAACACTGAAGCTTTCTTT; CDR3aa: CASTNSGNTEAFF
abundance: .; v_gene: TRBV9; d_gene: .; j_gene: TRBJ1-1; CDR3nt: TGTGCCAGCAGCGTAGTGGGTGCCGTCACTGAAGCTTTCTTT; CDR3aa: CASSVVGAVTEAFF
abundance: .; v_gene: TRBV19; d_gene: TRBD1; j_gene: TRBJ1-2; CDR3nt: TGTGCCTTTCTGGGAGACAGGGGAGGTTTGGGTAACTATGGCTACACCTTC; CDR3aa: CAFLGDRGGLGNYGYTF
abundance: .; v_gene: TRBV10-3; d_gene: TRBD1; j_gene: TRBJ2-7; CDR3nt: TGTGCCATCAGCCCCTCAACAGGGGGCATCGCCTACGAGCAGTACTTC; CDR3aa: CAISPSTGGIAYEQYF
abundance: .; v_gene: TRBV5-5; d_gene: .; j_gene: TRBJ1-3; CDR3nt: TGTGCCAGCAGCGCCGCCAGCGACACCATATATTTT; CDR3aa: CASSAASDTIYF
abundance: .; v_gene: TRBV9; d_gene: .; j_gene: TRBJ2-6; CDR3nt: TGTGCCAGCAGCATAGACTCTGGGGCCAACGTCCTGACTTTC; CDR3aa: CASSIDSGANVLTF
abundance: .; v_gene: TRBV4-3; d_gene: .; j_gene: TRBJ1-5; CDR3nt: TGCGCCAGCAGCCAAGAACAGCGCAATCAGCCCCAGCATTTT; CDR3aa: CASSQEQRNQPQHF
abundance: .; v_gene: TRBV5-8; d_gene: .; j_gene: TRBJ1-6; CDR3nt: TGTGCCAGCAGCTTCGAAAGTGGTTCACCCCTCCACTTT; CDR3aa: CASSFESGSPLHF
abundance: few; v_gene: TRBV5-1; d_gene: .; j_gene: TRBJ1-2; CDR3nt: TGCGCCAGCAGCTTGGAGGCGGGGGGCTCTGGCTACACCTTC; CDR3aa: CASSLEAGGSGYTF
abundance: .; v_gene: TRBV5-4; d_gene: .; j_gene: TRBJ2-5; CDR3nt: TGTGCCAGCAGCCCAACTGGTGCTGGAGCGGGCGGTGAGACCCAGTACTTC; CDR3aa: CASSPTGAGAGGETQYF
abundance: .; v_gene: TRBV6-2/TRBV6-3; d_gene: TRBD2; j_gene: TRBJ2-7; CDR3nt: TGTGCCAGCAGTTTCACGGGACTAGCGGGATACGAGCAGTACTTC; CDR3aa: CASSFTGLAGYEQYF
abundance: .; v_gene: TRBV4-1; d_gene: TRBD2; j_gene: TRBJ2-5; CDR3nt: TGCGCCAGCAGCCCCCGACATAGCGGGGGGGTCCAAGAGACCCAGTACTTC; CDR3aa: CASSPRHSGGVQETQYF
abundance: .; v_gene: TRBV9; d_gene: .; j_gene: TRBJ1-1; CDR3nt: TGTGCCAGCAGCTCTAGGGGCAGGGGGAACACTGAAGCTTTCTTT; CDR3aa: CASSSRGRGNTEAFF
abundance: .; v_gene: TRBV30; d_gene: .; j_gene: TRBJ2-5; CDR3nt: TGTGCCTGGACACCGGCCGCTAGGAAGACCCAGTACTTC; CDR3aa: CAWTPAARKTQYF
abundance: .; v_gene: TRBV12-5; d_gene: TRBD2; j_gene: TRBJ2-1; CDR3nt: TGTGCTAGTGCCAGGACTAGCGGGGGGGCGCTTGCCTACAATGAGCAGTTCTTC; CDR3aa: CASARTSGGALAYNEQFF
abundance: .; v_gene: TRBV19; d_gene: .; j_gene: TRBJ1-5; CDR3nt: TGTGCCAGTAGCCCTTCAGGGGTGGTTAGCAATCAGCCCCAGCATTTT; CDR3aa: CASSPSGVVSNQPQHF
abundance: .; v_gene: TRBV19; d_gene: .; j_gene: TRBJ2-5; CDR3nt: TGTGCCAGTAGTACTCTGGGGGAGACCCAGTACTTC; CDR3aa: CASSTLGETQYF
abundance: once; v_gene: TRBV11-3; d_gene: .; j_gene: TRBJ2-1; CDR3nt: TGTGCCAGCAGCTCCTGGGACAATGGGGATGAGCAGTTCTTC; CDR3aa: CASSSWDNGDEQFF
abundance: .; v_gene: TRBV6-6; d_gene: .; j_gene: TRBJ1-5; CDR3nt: TGTGCCAGCAGTCGCCGGGACTTTTCGGATAGCAATCAGCCCCAGCATTTT; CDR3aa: CASSRRDFSDSNQPQHF
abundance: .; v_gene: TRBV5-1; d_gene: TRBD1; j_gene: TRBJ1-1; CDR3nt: TGCGCCAGCAGCGGAGGGACAGGGCCCACCACTGAAGCTTTCTTT; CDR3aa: CASSGGTGPTTEAFF
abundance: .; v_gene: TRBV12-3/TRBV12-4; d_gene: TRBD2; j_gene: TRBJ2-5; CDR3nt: TGTGCCAGCAGTTTCGGGAGGCAAGAGACCCAGTACTTC; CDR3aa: CASSFGRQETQYF
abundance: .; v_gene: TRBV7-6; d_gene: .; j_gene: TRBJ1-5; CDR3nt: TGTGCCAGCAGCCCCCGGGCGGACGGGCCCCAGCATTTT; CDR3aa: CASSPRADGPQHF
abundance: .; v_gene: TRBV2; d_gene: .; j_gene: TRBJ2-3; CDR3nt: TGTGCCAGCAGTACAGGGTCCTCGGGCACAGATACGCAGTATTTT; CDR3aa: CASSTGSSGTDTQYF
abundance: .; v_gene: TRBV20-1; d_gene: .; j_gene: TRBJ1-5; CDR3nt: TGCAGTGCTAGTCCCCCCGGTCAGCCCCAGCATTTT; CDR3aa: CSASPPGQPQHF
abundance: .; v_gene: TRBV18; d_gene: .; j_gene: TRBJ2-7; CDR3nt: TGTGCCAGCTCAGACATTATTTACGAGCAGTACTTC; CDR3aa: CASSDIIYEQYF
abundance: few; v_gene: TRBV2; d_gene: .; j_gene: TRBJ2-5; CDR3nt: TGTGCCAGCAGCGGAGGGTCCAACCAAGAGACCCAGTACTTC; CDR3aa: CASSGGSNQETQYF
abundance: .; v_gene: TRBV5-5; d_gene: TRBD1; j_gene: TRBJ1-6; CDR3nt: TGTGCCAGCAGTAGTCGACAGGGTCGCTCACCCCTCCACTTT; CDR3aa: CASSSRQGRSPLHF
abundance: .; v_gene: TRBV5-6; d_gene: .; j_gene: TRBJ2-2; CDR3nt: TGTGCCAGCAGCTTGTGGCAGGGAACCGGGGAGCTGTTTTTT; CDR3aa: CASSLWQGTGELFF
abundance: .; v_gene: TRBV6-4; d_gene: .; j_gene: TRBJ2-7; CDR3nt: TGTGCCAGAGCCCGGGACCAGGTAGTCGAGCAGTACTTC; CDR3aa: CARARDQVVEQYF
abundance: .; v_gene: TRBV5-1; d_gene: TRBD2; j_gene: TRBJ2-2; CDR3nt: TGCGCCAGCAGCGGGGGACTAGCTGGCACCGGGGAGCTGTTTTTT; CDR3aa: CASSGGLAGTGELFF
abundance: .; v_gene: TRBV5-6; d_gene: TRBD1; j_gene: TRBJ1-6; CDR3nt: TGTGCCAGCAGCCCGGGACAGGGTAGGTCACCCCTCCACTTT; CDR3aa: CASSPGQGRSPLHF
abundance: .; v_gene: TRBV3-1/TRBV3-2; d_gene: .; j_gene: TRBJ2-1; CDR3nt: TGTGCCAGCAGCCAAGGACACCCTTCTAGGGAGCAGTTCTTC; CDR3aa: CASSQGHPSREQFF
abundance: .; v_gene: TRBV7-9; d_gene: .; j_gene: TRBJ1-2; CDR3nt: TGTGCCAGCAGCTTGGGGGGCGGTAACTATGGCTACACCTTC; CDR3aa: CASSLGGGNYGYTF
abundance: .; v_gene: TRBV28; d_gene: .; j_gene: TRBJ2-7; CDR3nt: TGTGCCAGCAAGGGGGTTATCTACGAGCAGTACTTC; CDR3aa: CASKGVIYEQYF
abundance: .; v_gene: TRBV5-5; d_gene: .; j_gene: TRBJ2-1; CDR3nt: TGTGCCAGCAGCTTGAGCGGGTACAATGAGCAGTTCTTC; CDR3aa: CASSLSGYNEQFF
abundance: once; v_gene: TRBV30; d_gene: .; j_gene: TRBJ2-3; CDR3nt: TGTGCCTGGGGACGGGGGGCCCCTGATACGCAGTATTTT; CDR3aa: CAWGRGAPDTQYF
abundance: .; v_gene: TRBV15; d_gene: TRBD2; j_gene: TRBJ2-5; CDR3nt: TGTGCCACCAGCAGAGGTGGCGGGGGGGCCGTGGAGACCCAGTACTTC; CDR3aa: CATSRGGGGAVETQYF